The source of this T cell receptor beta chain is a study of T cell changes during pregnancy in multiple sclerosis. Method: immunoSEQ multiplex PCR; TCRdb's copy keeps in-frame clones and lacks some. The sample includes about 40,000 clones, about nine tenths of them seen just once. This clone was counted once. The CDR3 is 12 residues long. CDR1 is MNHEY and CDR2 is SMNVEV in the germline V gene (reference sequence). Trimming pared 6 bases from V and 4 bases from J, leaving 9 bases between. This sequence joins TRBV27 and TRBJ1-2; D remains ambiguous. This TCR derives from a female donor in good health, enrolled as a control in a pregnancy study. Sequenced here: CD4+ T cells from peripheral blood mononuclear cells, sampled in the second trimester of pregnancy. The CDR3 DNA follows: TGTGCCAGCAGCCCCCGGGGCTATGGCTACACCTTC. Amino acids: CASSPRGYGYTF.